The clone carrying this TCR beta chain appeared many times. What it binds is not known. The sample belongs to a study of breast tumors, draining lymph nodes, adjacent tissues. Findings of the study overall: Tumor and nontumor repertoires were significantly more similar in luminal-like than in basal-like breast cancer. The lymph node origin of tumor T cells was framed as consistent with a hypothesis, not demonstrated. The data were judged consistent with most tumor T cells coming from lymph node and expanding in tumor. Tumors had less TCR diversity than lymph nodes, more than nontumor tissue.

TCRdb independently ran MiXCR on the multiplex PCR reads; one entry per CDR3 protein. The table has approximately 230,000 distinct CDR3 sequences, 30% to 35% seen once; the top ten hold approximately 3.6%. J was trimmed by 0 bases and V by 5 bases; bases with no gene match: 10. CDR1 and CDR2 (germline): SGHRS, YFSETQ. The CDR3 sequence is 17 residues long. Breast cancer patients provided tissue from their axillary draining lymph nodes. Sequences were obtained from axillary lymph node tissue. The V and J genes are TRBV5-1 and TRBJ2-1; 8 nucleotides line up with TRBD2. The sequence was obtained from a female donor with breast cancer. Some clones in this sample may be carry-over from other donors' samples. The CDR3, as DNA: TGCGCCAGCAGTCGAACTAGCGGAGCAAGCTCCTACAATGAGCAGTTCTTC. Its translation is CASSRTSGASSYNEQFF.